This T cell receptor (beta chain) originates from a study of early T cells in non-severe SARS-CoV-2 infection. V was pared by 3 bases and J by 6 bases, with 5 bases of the junction left unmatched. The CDR3 has 14 amino acids. Per the germline V gene, CDR1 is SGHTA and CDR2 is FQGNSA. TCRdb re-derived calls from the 5' RACE reads in MiXCR, one entry per CDR3 protein. Of around 68,000 distinct CDR3 sequences in the sample, around an eighth are singletons; the top ten hold about 1.3%. The chain is built from TRBV7-2 and TRBJ2-1; 7 bases map to TRBD2. Sequencing used whole blood, obtained at baseline. This TCR was recovered from an adult who was a healthcare worker with PCR-confirmed SARS-CoV-2 infection or an uninfected control (not recorded which). The CDR3 nucleotides are TGTGCCAGCAGCTTGTCCAGACTAGCCAATGAGCAGTTCTTC. This sequence encodes CASSLSRLANEQFF.